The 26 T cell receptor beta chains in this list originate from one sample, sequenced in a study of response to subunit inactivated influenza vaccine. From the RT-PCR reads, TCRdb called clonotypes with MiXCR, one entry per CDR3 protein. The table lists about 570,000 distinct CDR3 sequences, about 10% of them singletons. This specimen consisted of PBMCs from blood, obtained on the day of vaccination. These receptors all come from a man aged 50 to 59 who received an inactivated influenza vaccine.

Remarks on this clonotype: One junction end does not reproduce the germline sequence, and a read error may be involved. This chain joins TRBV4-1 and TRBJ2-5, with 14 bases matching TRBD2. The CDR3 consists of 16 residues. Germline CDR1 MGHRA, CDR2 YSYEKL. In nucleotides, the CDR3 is TGCGCCAGCAGCTCACGACTAGCGGGGGGGAAAGAGACCCAGAACTTC. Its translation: CASSSRLAGGKETQNF.

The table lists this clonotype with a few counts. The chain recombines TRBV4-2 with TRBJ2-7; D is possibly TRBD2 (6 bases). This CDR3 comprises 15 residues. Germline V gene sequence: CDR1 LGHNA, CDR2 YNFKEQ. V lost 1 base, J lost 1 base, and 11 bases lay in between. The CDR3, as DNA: TGTGCCAGCAGCCAAGGCCGGGGAGGTTCCTACGAGCAGTACTTC. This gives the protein CASSQGRGGSYEQYF.

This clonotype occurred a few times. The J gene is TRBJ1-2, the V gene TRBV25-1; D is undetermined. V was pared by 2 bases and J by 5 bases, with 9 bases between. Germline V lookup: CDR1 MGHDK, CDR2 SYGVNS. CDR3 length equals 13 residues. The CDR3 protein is CASSEGVWYGYTF. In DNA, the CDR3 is TGTGCCAGCAGTGAAGGGGTCTGGTATGGCTACACCTTC.

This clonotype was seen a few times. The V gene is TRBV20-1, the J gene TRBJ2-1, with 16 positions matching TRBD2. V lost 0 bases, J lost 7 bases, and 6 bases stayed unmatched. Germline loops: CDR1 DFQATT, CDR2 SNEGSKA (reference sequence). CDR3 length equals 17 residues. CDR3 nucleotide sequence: TGCAGTGCTAGAGACGCGGGACTAGCGGGGGGGATGAATGAGCAGTTCTTC. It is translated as CSARDAGLAGGMNEQFF.

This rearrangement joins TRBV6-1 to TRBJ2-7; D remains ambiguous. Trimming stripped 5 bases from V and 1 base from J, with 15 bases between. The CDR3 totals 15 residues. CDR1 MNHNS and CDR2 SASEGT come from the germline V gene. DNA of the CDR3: TGTGCCAGCAGTCCCCCGAGGAGAGAGTCCTACGAGCAGTACTTC. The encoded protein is CASSPPRRESYEQYF.

CDR3 in amino acids: CSASPHRGAAYEQYF. The CDR3 bases are TGCAGTGCTAGTCCGCACAGGGGAGCCGCCTACGAGCAGTACTTC. The chain couples TRBV20-1 to TRBJ2-7; 7 bases are a match to TRBD1. Germline CDR1 reads DFQATT; CDR2 reads SNEGSKA (reference sequence). The V segment lost 3 bases and the J segment 2 bases; nucleotides outside the gene matches: 10. The CDR3 sequence is 15 residues long.

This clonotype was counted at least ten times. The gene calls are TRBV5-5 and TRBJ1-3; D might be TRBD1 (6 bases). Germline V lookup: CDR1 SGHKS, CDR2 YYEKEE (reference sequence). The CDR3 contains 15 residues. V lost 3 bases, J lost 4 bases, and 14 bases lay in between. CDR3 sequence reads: CASSYQQGYGNTIYF. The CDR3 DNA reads TGTGCCAGCAGCTACCAACAGGGATACGGAAACACCATATATTTT.

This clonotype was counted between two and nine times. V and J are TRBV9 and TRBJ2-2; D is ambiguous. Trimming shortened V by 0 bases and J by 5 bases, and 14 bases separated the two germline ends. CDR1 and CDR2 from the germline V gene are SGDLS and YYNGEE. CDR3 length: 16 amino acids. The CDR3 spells CASSVEADSKTGELFF. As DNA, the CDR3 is TGTGCCAGCAGCGTAGAGGCGGATTCAAAAACCGGGGAGCTGTTTTTT. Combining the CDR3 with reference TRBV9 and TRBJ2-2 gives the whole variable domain DSGVTQTPKHLITATGQRVTLRCSPRSGDLSVYWYQQSLDQGLQFLIQYYNGEERAKGNILERFSAQQFPDLHSELNLSSLELGDSALYFCASSVEADSKTGELFFGEGSRLTVL.

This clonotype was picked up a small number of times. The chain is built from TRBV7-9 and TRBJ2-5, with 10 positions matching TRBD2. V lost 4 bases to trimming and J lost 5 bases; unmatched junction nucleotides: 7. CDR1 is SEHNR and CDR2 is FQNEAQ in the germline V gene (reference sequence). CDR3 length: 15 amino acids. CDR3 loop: CASSYLLSGGETQYF. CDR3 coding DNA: TGTGCCAGCAGCTACCTTCTTAGCGGGGGGGAGACCCAGTACTTC.

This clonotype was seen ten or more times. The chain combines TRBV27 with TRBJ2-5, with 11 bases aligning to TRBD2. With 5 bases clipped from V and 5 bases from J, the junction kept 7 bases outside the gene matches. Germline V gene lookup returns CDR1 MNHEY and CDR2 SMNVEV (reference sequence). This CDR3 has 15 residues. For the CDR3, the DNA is TGTGCCAGCAGTCTCACTAGCGGGAGTTTCGAGACCCAGTACTTC. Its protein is CASSLTSGSFETQYF.

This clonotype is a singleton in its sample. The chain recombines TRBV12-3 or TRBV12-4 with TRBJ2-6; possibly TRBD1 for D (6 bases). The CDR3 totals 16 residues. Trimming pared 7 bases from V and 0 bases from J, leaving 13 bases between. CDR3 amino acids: CASIPGHLSGANVLTF. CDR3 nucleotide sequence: TGTGCCAGCATCCCGGGACACCTCTCTGGGGCCAACGTCCTGACTTTC.

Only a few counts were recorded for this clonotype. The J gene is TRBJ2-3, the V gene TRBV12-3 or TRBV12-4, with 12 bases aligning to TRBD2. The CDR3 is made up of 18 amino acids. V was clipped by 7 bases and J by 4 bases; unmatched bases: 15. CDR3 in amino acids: CASTLMVSSGGAADTQYF. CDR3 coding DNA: TGTGCCAGCACCTTAATGGTGTCTAGCGGGGGGGCCGCAGATACGCAGTATTTT.

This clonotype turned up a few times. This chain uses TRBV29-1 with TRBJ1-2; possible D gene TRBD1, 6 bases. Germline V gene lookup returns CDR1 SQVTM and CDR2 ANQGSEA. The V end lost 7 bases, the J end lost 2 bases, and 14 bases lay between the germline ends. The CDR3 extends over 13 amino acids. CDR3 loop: CSGGDTVNYGYTF. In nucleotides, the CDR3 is TGCAGCGGGGGGGACACCGTCAACTATGGCTACACCTTC.

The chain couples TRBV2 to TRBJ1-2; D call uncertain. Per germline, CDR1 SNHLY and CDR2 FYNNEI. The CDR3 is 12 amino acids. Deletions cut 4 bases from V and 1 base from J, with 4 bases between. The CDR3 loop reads CASSGSNYGYTF. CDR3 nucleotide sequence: TGTGCCAGCAGTGGCAGTAACTATGGCTACACCTTC.

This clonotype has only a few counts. CDR3 in DNA: TGCAGTGCTAGTCTGGGGCCCTACAATGAGCAGTTCTTC. This sequence encodes CSASLGPYNEQFF. The chain combines TRBV20-1 with TRBJ2-1, with a weak D call TRBD1 (5 bases). CDR3 length: 13 residues. Looked up from germline, CDR1 is DFQATT and CDR2 is SNEGSKA (reference sequence). V lost 3 bases, J lost 2 bases, and 8 bases lay in between.

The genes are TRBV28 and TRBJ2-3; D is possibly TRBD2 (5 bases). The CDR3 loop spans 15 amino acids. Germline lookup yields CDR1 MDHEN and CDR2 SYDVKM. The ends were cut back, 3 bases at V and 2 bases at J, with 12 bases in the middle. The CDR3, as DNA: TGTGCCAGCAGTTTCGGGGAAATTAACACAGATACGCAGTATTTT. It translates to CASSFGEINTDTQYF.

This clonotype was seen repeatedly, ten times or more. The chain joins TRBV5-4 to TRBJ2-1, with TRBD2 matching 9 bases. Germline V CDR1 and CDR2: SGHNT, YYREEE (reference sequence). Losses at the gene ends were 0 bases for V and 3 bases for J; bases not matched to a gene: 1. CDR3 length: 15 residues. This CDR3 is CASSLDSGGYNEQFF. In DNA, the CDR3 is TGTGCCAGCAGCTTGGATAGCGGGGGCTACAATGAGCAGTTCTTC.

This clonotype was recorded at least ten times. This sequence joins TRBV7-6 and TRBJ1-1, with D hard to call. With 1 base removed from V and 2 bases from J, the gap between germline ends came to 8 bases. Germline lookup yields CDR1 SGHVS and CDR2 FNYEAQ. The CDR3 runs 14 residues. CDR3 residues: CASSLVSENTEAFF. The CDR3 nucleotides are TGTGCCAGCAGCTTAGTATCCGAAAACACTGAAGCTTTCTTT.

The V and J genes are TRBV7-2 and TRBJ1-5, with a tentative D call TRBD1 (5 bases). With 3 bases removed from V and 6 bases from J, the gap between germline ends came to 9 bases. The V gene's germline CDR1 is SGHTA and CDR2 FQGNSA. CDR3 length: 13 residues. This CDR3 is CASSFAGVQPQHF. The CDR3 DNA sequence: TGTGCCAGCAGCTTCGCGGGGGTTCAGCCCCAGCATTTT.

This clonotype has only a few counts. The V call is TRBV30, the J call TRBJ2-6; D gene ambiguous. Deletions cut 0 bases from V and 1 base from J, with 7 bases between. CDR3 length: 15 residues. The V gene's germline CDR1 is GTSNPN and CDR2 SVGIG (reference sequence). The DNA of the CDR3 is TGTGCCTGGAGTGTCGGGTTATCTGGGGCCAACGTCCTGACTTTC. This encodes CAWSVGLSGANVLTF.

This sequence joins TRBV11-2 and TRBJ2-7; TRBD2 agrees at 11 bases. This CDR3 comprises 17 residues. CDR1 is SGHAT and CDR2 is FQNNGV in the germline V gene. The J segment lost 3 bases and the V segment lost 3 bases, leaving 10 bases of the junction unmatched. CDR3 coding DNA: TGTGCCAGCAGCTTTATTACCACTAGCGGGGGTCTCTACGAGCAGTACTTC. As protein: CASSFITTSGGLYEQYF.

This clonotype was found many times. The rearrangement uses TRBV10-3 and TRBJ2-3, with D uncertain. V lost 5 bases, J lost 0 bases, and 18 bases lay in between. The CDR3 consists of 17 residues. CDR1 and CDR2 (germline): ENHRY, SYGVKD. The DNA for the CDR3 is TGTGCCATCAGTTGGCTAGTGTCAGGTTCCAGCACAGATACGCAGTATTTT. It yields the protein CAISWLVSGSSTDTQYF.

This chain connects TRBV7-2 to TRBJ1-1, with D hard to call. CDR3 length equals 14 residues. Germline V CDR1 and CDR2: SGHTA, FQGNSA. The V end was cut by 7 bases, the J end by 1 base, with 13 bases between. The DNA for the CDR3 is TGTGCCAGCATGTATTTAGTAAGGAACACTGAAGCTTTCTTT. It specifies CASMYLVRNTEAFF.

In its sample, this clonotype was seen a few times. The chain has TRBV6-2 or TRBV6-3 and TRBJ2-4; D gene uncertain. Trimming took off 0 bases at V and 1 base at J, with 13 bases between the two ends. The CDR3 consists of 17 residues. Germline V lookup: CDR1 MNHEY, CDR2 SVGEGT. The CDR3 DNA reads TGTGCCAGCAGTTACTCGTTGTATCTGCGCGCCAAAAACATTCAGTACTTC. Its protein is CASSYSLYLRAKNIQYF.

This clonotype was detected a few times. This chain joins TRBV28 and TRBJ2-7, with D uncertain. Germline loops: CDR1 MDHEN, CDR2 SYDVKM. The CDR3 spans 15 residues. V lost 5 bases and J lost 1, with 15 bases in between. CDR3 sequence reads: CASSPPWAASYEQYF. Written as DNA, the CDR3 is TGTGCCAGCAGTCCCCCGTGGGCGGCGTCCTACGAGCAGTACTTC.

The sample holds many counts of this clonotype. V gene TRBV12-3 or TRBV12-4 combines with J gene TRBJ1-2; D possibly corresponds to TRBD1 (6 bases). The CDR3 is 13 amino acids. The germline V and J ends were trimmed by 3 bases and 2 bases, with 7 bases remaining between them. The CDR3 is CASSFRGNYGYTF. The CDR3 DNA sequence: TGTGCCAGCAGTTTTAGGGGGAACTATGGCTACACCTTC.